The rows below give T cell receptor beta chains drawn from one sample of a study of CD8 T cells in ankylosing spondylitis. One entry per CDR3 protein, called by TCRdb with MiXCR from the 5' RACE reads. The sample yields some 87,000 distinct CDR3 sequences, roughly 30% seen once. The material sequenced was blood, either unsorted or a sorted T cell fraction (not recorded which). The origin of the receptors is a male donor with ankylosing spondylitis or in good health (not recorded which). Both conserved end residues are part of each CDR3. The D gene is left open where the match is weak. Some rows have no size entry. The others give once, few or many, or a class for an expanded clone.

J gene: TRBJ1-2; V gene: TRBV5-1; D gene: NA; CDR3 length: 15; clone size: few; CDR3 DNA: TGCGCCAGCAGCTTGGATCGGTTAGCTAACTATGGCTACACCTTC; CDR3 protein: CASSLDRLANYGYTF
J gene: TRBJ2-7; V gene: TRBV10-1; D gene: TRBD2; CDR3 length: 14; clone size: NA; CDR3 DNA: TGCGCCAGAGGTCCTAGCGGCCAGTCCTACGAGCAGTACTTC; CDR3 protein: CARGPSGQSYEQYF
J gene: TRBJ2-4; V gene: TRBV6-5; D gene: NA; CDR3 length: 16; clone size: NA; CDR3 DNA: TGTGCCAGCAGTTCCCGACAAGAGTGGGCCAAAAACATTCAGTACTTC; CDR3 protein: CASSSRQEWAKNIQYF
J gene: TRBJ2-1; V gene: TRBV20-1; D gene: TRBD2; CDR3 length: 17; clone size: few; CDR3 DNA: TGCAGTGCTAGAGCGCATGGAGCGGGGATCTCCTACAATGAGCAGTTCTTC; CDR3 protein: CSARAHGAGISYNEQFF
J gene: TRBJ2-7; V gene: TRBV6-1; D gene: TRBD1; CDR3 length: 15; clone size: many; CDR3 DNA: TGTGCCAGCAGGGGGGACAGCCTCCTGGTCTACGAGCAGTACTTC; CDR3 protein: CASRGDSLLVYEQYF
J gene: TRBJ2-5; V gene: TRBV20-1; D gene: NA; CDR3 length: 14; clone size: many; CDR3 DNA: TGCAGTGCTAGAGATGTAGGAGGCTACGAGACCCAGTACTTC; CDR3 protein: CSARDVGGYETQYF
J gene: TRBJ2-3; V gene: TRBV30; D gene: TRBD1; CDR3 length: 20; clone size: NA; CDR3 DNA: TGTGCCTGGAGAACCTGGGGACAGGGGGCATTGGTCGGGCTCACAGATACGCAGTATTTT; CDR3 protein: CAWRTWGQGALVGLTDTQYF
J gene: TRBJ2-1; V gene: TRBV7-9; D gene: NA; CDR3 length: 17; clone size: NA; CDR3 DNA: TGTGCCAGCAGTCATGGGCAATCGGGAGTTCGGTACAATGAGCAGTTCTTC; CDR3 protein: CASSHGQSGVRYNEQFF
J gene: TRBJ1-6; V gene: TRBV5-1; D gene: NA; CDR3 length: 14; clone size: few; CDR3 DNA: TGCGCCAGCAGCTTGGATACGCAACCTTCACCCCTCCACTTT; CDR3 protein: CASSLDTQPSPLHF
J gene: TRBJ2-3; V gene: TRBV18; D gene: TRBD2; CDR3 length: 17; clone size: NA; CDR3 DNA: TGTGCCAGCTCACCAAGTCCGACTAGCGGGAACACAGATACGCAGTATTTT; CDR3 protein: CASSPSPTSGNTDTQYF
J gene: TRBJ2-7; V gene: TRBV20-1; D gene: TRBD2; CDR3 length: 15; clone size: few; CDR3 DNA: TGCAGTGCTAGAGATACTAGCGGTTACTCCTACGAGCAGTACTTC; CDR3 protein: CSARDTSGYSYEQYF
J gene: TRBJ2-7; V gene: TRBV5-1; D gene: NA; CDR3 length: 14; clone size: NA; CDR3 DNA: TGCGCCAGCAGCTTGGGGGCCCTATCCTACGAGCAGTACTTC; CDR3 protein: CASSLGALSYEQYF
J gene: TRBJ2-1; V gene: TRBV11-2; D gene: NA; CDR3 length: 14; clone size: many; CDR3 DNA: TGTGCCAGCAGCTTAGAGACGATTTGGAATGAGCAGTTCTTC; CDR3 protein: CASSLETIWNEQFF
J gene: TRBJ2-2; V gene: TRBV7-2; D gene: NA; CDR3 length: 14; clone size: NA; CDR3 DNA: TGTGCCAGCAGCCCCTTAGATCGGGTCAGGGAGCTGTTTTTT; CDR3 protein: CASSPLDRVRELFF
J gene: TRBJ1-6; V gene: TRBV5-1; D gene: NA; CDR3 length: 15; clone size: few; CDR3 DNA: TGCGCCAGCAGTCCTCAGGGCCCCAGGGATTCACCCCTCCACTTT; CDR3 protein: CASSPQGPRDSPLHF
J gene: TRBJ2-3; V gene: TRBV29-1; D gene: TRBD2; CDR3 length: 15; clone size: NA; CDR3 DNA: TGCAGCGTTGCCGTACGGGGGGGGCTTGGAGATACGCAGTATTTT; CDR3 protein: CSVAVRGGLGDTQYF